The 10 T cell receptor beta chains below come from one sample, sequenced in a study of blood T cell repertoires in COVID-19. Libraries were prepared by immunoSEQ multiplex PCR; TCRdb keeps only in-frame clonotypes and omits some of them. The data contain around 290,000 clones, 75% to 90% of them singletons. Sequencing was performed on peripheral blood. Receptors originate from a woman aged 70-85 years with COVID-19, enrolled during active disease.

This chain connects TRBV5-1 to TRBJ2-7, with a weak D call TRBD1 (5 bases). This CDR3 region has 13 residues. V lost 0 bases and J 6 bases, leaving 10 bases between the germline ends. The germline gives CDR1 SGHRS, CDR2 YFSETQ. The CDR3 protein is CASSLDRLGEQYF. The CDR3, as DNA: TGCGCCAGCAGCTTGGACAGGTTAGGCGAGCAGTACTTC. Full variable domain (rest looked up from reference TRBV5-1 and TRBJ2-7): KAGVTQTPRYLIKTRGQQVTLSCSPISGHRSVSWYQQTPGQGLQFLFEYFSETQRNKGNFPGRFSGRQFSNSRSEMNVSTLELGDSALYLCASSLDRLGEQYFGPGTRLTVT.

This chain links TRBV11-2 with TRBJ1-2, with D tentatively TRBD1 (5 bases). This CDR3 spans 13 amino acids. V gave up 1 base and J gave up 7 bases, with 10 bases separating them. Germline values: CDR1 SGHAT, CDR2 FQNNGV. In nucleotides, the CDR3 is TGTGCCAGCAGCTTAGCGGTCAGGGCTGGCTACACCTTC. It specifies CASSLAVRAGYTF.

This chain uses TRBV27 with TRBJ1-1; 7 bases line up with TRBD1. V was clipped by 6 bases and J by 6 bases; unmatched bases: 10. CDR1 and CDR2 (germline): MNHEY, SMNVEV (reference sequence). The CDR3 is 14 amino acids. The CDR3 here is CASRTGLSSPEAFF. Written as DNA, the CDR3 is TGTGCCAGCAGGACAGGGCTATCTAGTCCTGAAGCTTTCTTT.

The V and J genes are TRBV14 and TRBJ1-2; TRBD1 agrees at 12 bases. V trimming: 2 bases; J trimming: 0 bases; junction bases outside the gene matches: 4. The CDR3 is made up of 17 amino acids. Looked up from germline, CDR1 is SGHDN and CDR2 is FVKESK. The CDR3 is CASSQRGQGATNYGYTF. The CDR3 bases are TGTGCCAGCAGCCAAAGGGGACAGGGGGCTACTAACTATGGCTACACCTTC.

The chain recombines TRBV9 with TRBJ2-3; 10 nucleotides line up with TRBD2. The CDR3 runs 15 residues. CDR1 is SGDLS and CDR2 is YYNGEE in the germline V gene. Losses at the gene ends were 3 bases for V and 2 bases for J; bases not matched to a gene: 3. The CDR3 reads CASSEAGGFTDTQYF. In DNA form, the CDR3 reads TGTGCCAGCAGCGAAGCGGGGGGGTTCACAGATACGCAGTATTTT.

The chain carries TRBV7-3 and TRBJ1-1; the D gene is possibly TRBD1 (6 bases). The CDR3 runs to 13 residues. V gave up 1 base and J gave up 5 bases, with 8 bases separating them. Germline V gene lookup returns CDR1 SGHTA and CDR2 FQGTGA. CDR3 protein: CASSLNQGTEAFF. In DNA, the CDR3 is TGTGCCAGCAGCTTAAACCAGGGGACTGAAGCTTTCTTT.

A few counts support this clone. The V call is TRBV2, the J call TRBJ1-5; D possibly corresponds to TRBD1 (6 bases). The germline gives CDR1 SNHLY, CDR2 FYNNEI. V gave up 10 bases and J gave up 1 base, with 11 bases separating them. This CDR3 contains 13 residues. The CDR3 is CATNRESNQPQHF. Here the CDR3 DNA reads TGTGCCACCAACAGGGAAAGCAATCAGCCCCAGCATTTT.

The chain couples TRBV6-5 to TRBJ2-7; TRBD2 matches 7 bases. V gave up 6 bases and J gave up 7 bases; unmatched junction bases: 12. The germline V gene has CDR1 MNHEY and CDR2 SVGAGI. The CDR3 is made up of 14 amino acids. CDR3 sequence reads: CASSLGGSLLEQYF. The DNA of the CDR3 is TGTGCCAGCAGCCTCGGGGGGTCTCTTCTGGAGCAGTACTTC.

This clone was recorded only once. The rearrangement uses TRBV10-3 and TRBJ1-6; a weak D match, TRBD1 (5 bases). This CDR3 comprises 14 residues. With 2 bases removed from V and 8 bases from J, the gap between germline ends came to 10 bases. Germline V gene lookup returns CDR1 ENHRY and CDR2 SYGVKD. CDR3 protein: CAISERQGDSPLHF. CDR3 coding DNA: TGTGCCATCAGTGAGAGGCAGGGCGATTCACCCCTCCACTTT.

At least ten counts were recorded for this clone. This chain joins TRBV29-1 and TRBJ1-5; D is uncertain. CDR1 is SQVTM and CDR2 is ANQGSEA in the germline V gene. The CDR3 contains 13 residues. This chain's CDR3 is CPQGGEDNQPQHF. DNA of the CDR3: TGCCCCCAAGGAGGTGAGGACAATCAGCCCCAGCATTTT.